Listed here are 15 T cell receptor beta chains from one sample, sequenced in a study of T cell responses to AZD1222 COVID-19 vaccine. The method was immunoSEQ multiplex PCR; TCRdb's version includes in-frame clones alone and lacks a portion of them. The table lists 65,000 to 80,000 clones, around 90% of them singletons, with approximately 6.5% in the top ten. The sequencing here drew on peripheral blood, taken on day 0 of MenACWY control vaccination. The source of these receptors is an adult in good health.

CDR3 protein: CAWSVGIAEETQYF. The CDR3 DNA reads as TGTGCCTGGAGTGTAGGTATAGCGGAAGAGACCCAGTACTTC. This rearrangement joins TRBV30 to TRBJ2-5, with D possibly being TRBD2 (6 bases). Trimming removed 0 bases from V and 3 bases from J, with 11 bases in between. The CDR3 sequence is 14 residues long. The V gene's germline CDR1 is GTSNPN and CDR2 SVGIG (reference sequence).

The chain employs TRBV7-2 and TRBJ2-3; 11 bases fit TRBD2. The CDR3 totals 16 residues. Germline CDR1 is SGHTA and CDR2 is FQGNSA. V lost 2 bases and J lost 4; bases outside the gene matches: 5. The CDR3 sequence: CASSLPTSGSPDTQYF. CDR3 DNA: TGTGCCAGCAGCTTACCTACTAGCGGGAGCCCAGATACGCAGTATTTT.

The chain joins TRBV28 to TRBJ1-3; D possibly corresponds to TRBD1 (5 bases). This CDR3 comprises 13 residues. Per germline, CDR1 MDHEN and CDR2 SYDVKM. Trimming removed 3 bases at V and 3 bases at J, with 6 bases between. The CDR3 loop is CASSLGGGNTIYF. In DNA, the CDR3 is TGTGCCAGCAGTTTGGGGGGTGGAAACACCATATATTTT.

The chain has TRBV27 and TRBJ1-2; 8 nucleotides match TRBD1. Losses at the gene ends were 2 bases for V and 4 bases for J; bases not matched to a gene: 12. This CDR3 comprises 17 residues. Germline assignment: CDR1 MNHEY and CDR2 SMNVEV (reference sequence). CDR3 coding DNA: TGTGCCAGCAGTTTAACCCCGGGCAGGGGGCTTGTCTATGGCTACACCTTC. Its translation is CASSLTPGRGLVYGYTF.

This clone has a single count. The CDR3 is CASSRDFLSYEQYF. In nucleotides, the CDR3 is TGTGCCAGCAGTAGGGACTTCCTCTCCTACGAGCAGTACTTC. The rearrangement links TRBV7-2 to TRBJ2-7, with D possibly matching TRBD2 (6 bases). Germline V lookup: CDR1 SGHTA, CDR2 FQGNSA. Trimming pared 6 bases from V and 0 bases from J, leaving 12 bases between. The CDR3 extends over 14 amino acids.

There are a few counts of this clone. CDR3 sequence (DNA): TGTGCCAGCAAGCTCGCGCCGGCGGGGAATGAGCAGTTCTTC. Translating it yields CASKLAPAGNEQFF. The rearrangement links TRBV7-3 to TRBJ2-1, with a weak D call TRBD2 (6 bases). The germline gives CDR1 SGHTA, CDR2 FQGTGA. CDR3 length equals 14 residues. Trimming removed 7 bases from V and 7 bases from J, with 17 bases in between.

CDR3 protein: CASSPLPTSGDYEQYF. In DNA form, the CDR3 reads TGTGCCAGCTCACCCCTACCGACTAGCGGGGACTACGAGCAGTACTTC. The chain has TRBV18 and TRBJ2-7, with TRBD2 matching 11 bases. V lost 3 bases and J lost 3; bases outside the gene matches: 7. The CDR3 length is 16 residues. Germline-derived CDR1 and CDR2 are KGHSH and LQKENI.

The rearrangement links TRBV28 to TRBJ1-1; D not resolved. This CDR3 has 15 amino acids. V was trimmed by 4 bases and J by 1 base, leaving 13 bases between them. Germline-derived CDR1 and CDR2 are MDHEN and SYDVKM. CDR3 region: CASSSLGSRNTEAFF. The CDR3 DNA is TGTGCCAGCAGTTCCCTGGGCTCCCGGAACACTGAAGCTTTCTTT.

The chain combines TRBV7-8 with TRBJ1-2, with 8 bases aligning to TRBD1. V was clipped by 5 bases and J by 5 bases; unmatched bases: 7. The CDR3 spans 14 residues. Germline loops: CDR1 SGHVS, CDR2 FQNEAQ. CDR3 bases: TGTGCCAGCAGCCCCCGGCAGGGGGCTTATGGCTACACCTTC. Its translation is CASSPRQGAYGYTF.

The chain combines TRBV10-3 with TRBJ2-5; no reliable D call. CDR3 length: 12 amino acids. Germline CDR1 and CDR2: ENHRY and SYGVKD. Trimming stripped 7 bases from V and 4 bases from J, with 10 bases between. CDR3 sequence reads: CAITGPAETQYF. For the CDR3, the DNA is TGTGCCATCACGGGTCCTGCAGAGACCCAGTACTTC.

The chain carries TRBV7-9 and TRBJ1-4; no reliable D call. This CDR3 is 11 amino acids long. V was cut by 8 bases and J by 8 bases, with 9 bases left in between. CDR1 is SEHNR, CDR2 FQNEAQ, per germline (reference sequence). CDR3 protein: CASEVGEKLFF. The CDR3 nucleotides read TGTGCCAGCGAAGTAGGAGAAAAACTGTTTTTT.

The genes are TRBV29-1 and TRBJ2-1; 7 bases are a match to TRBD2. The CDR3 is 16 amino acids. The trim removed 6 bases at V and 4 bases at J, leaving 15 bases unmatched. Per the germline V gene, CDR1 is SQVTM and CDR2 is ANQGSEA. The CDR3 DNA follows: TGCAGCGTCCCCCCCCCGGGAGCAGCGGGGTACAATGAGCAGTTCTTC. It translates to CSVPPPGAAGYNEQFF.

This chain links TRBV6-5 with TRBJ2-5; 7 bases are shared with TRBD2. The germline V gene has CDR1 MNHEY and CDR2 SVGAGI. The J segment lost 4 bases and the V segment lost 0 bases, leaving 8 bases of the junction unmatched. The CDR3 contains 16 residues. The CDR3, as DNA: TGTGCCAGCAGTTACTCGGGAGGGGATTGGGGAGAGACCCAGTACTTC. This encodes CASSYSGGDWGETQYF.

CDR3 coding DNA: TGTGCCAGCGGGTACCTCGAGAACGAGCAGTACTTC. Encoded protein: CASGYLENEQYF. This chain uses TRBV28 with TRBJ2-7; D is unresolved. Germline V gene lookup returns CDR1 MDHEN and CDR2 SYDVKM. The germline V and J ends were trimmed by 8 bases and 5 bases, with 13 bases remaining between them. CDR3 length equals 12 residues.

CDR3 protein: CASSFVGLEVHTQYF. The CDR3 DNA follows: TGTGCCAGCAGTTTTGTCGGCCTCGAGGTTCATACGCAGTATTTT. This rearrangement joins TRBV28 to TRBJ2-3, with D unresolved. CDR1 is MDHEN and CDR2 is SYDVKM in the germline V gene. The V end was cut by 3 bases, the J end by 7 bases, with 17 bases between. The CDR3 sequence is 15 residues long.